These 20 T cell receptor beta chains originate from one sample sequenced in a study of blood T cell repertoires in COVID-19. The repertoire was sequenced with immunoSEQ multiplex PCR; TCRdb's copy has only in-frame clones and lacks some. The sample consists of about 99,000 clones, about four fifths of them appearing once. Input material: peripheral blood. The receptors were sampled from an elderly woman with active or convalescent COVID-19.

CDR3 DNA: TGTGCCAGTACCCAACGGGGGGCCAAAAACATTCAGTACTTC. The encoded protein is CASTQRGAKNIQYF. The chain is built from TRBV19 and TRBJ2-4, with a weak D call TRBD2 (6 bases). CDR3 length: 14 amino acids. V lost 7 bases and J 1 base, leaving 11 bases between the germline ends. Germline V gene data show CDR1 as LNHDA and CDR2 as SQIVND (reference sequence).

The gene calls are TRBV10-3 and TRBJ2-1; 9 bases line up with TRBD2. V lost 0 bases, J lost 8 bases, and 2 bases stayed unmatched. Germline CDR1 is ENHRY and CDR2 is SYGVKD. The CDR3 runs 14 residues. The CDR3 reads CAISESGTSHEQFF. Here the CDR3 DNA reads TGTGCCATCAGTGAGTCGGGGACTAGCCATGAGCAGTTCTTC.

The V call is TRBV5-1, the J call TRBJ2-2; TRBD2 agrees at 15 bases. After removal of 0 bases from V and 9 bases from J, the junction contained 3 bases not matched to a gene. From germline, CDR1 is SGHRS and CDR2 YFSETQ. The CDR3 loop spans 16 amino acids. The CDR3: CASSLGGLAGGRELFF. In DNA, the CDR3 is TGCGCCAGCAGCTTGGGGGGACTAGCGGGAGGCCGGGAGCTGTTTTTT.

V and J are TRBV6-6 and TRBJ2-3; 11 bases match TRBD2. Germline loops: CDR1 MNHNY, CDR2 SVGAGI (reference sequence). The CDR3 has 15 amino acids. Trimming removed 8 bases from V and 4 bases from J; junction bases left unmatched: 8. As DNA, the CDR3 is TGTGCCAGCCTCCCCATAGCGGGAGGGGCAGATACGCAGTATTTT. Protein product: CASLPIAGGADTQYF.

The V and J genes are TRBV6-1 and TRBJ1-1, with D unresolved. The germline CDR1 and CDR2 sequences are MNHNS and SASEGT. Deletions cut 1 base from V and 7 bases from J, with 7 bases between. The CDR3 is made up of 12 amino acids. The CDR3 loop reads CASSEVGDEAFF. The CDR3 region has the DNA TGTGCCAGCAGTGAAGTCGGGGATGAAGCTTTCTTT.

The rearrangement joins TRBV2 to TRBJ2-1, with 7 nucleotides matching TRBD2. The ends lost 7 bases at V and 8 bases at J; junction bases unmatched: 5. CDR3 size: 12 residues. CDR1 is SNHLY and CDR2 is FYNNEI in the germline V gene. The CDR3 reads CASMASGYEQFF. The CDR3 DNA reads TGTGCCAGCATGGCTAGCGGTTATGAGCAGTTCTTC.

The V call is TRBV28, the J call TRBJ1-6; unclear D gene. This CDR3 comprises 11 residues. Germline V gene sequence: CDR1 MDHEN, CDR2 SYDVKM. The V end was cut by 1 base, the J end by 15 bases, with 7 bases between. The CDR3 region is CASSLFRNLHF. The CDR3 DNA reads as TGTGCCAGCAGTTTATTCAGGAACCTCCACTTT.

Notes on this clone: Relative to the germline gene, one junction end is altered; a read error may explain this. The CDR3 spells CASSLVIGDQETQYF. The DNA for the CDR3 is TGTGCCAGCAGCTTGGTGATAGGGGACCAAGAGACCCAGTACTTC. V and J are TRBV5-1 and TRBJ2-5; D is perhaps TRBD1 (5 bases). Germline lookup yields CDR1 SGHRS and CDR2 YFSETQ. The CDR3 covers 15 residues.

The rearrangement links TRBV28 to TRBJ2-2, with 8 bases fitting TRBD2. The CDR3 is 16 amino acids. Germline V gene lookup returns CDR1 MDHEN and CDR2 SYDVKM. The trim removed 5 bases at V and 0 bases at J, leaving 5 bases unmatched. In DNA form, the CDR3 reads TGTGCCAGCAGTCGATCAGCGGGAGCGAACACCGGGGAGCTGTTTTTT. Its protein product is CASSRSAGANTGELFF.

The chain couples TRBV28 to TRBJ2-1, with 7 nucleotides matching TRBD2. The CDR3 covers 16 residues. From germline, CDR1 is MDHEN and CDR2 SYDVKM. V shed 2 bases, J shed 6 bases, and the junction held 10 bases outside the gene matches. The DNA for the CDR3 is TGTGCCAGCAGTTTAAGTGGGGGGGAGACATTCAATGAGCAGTTCTTC. This gives the protein CASSLSGGETFNEQFF.

This chain uses TRBV19 with TRBJ2-6; 7 nucleotides agree with TRBD1. Germline values: CDR1 LNHDA, CDR2 SQIVND (reference sequence). The CDR3 runs 20 residues. After removal of 7 bases from V and 0 bases from J, the junction contained 18 bases not matched to a gene. This chain's CDR3 is CASKPHPRGGANSGANVLTF. CDR3 nucleotides: TGTGCCAGTAAGCCACACCCCCGAGGGGGCGCAAACTCTGGGGCCAACGTCCTGACTTTC. Variable domain in full (rest from reference TRBV19 and TRBJ2-6): DGGITQSPKYLFRKEGQNVTLSCEQNLNHDAMYWYRQDPGQGLRLIYYSQIVNDFQKGDIAEGYSVSREKKESFPLTVTSAQKNPTAFYLCASKPHPRGGANSGANVLTFGAGSRLTVL.

The chain combines TRBV5-1 with TRBJ1-5; TRBD1 aligns across 7 bases. This CDR3 is built from 15 residues. Germline lookup yields CDR1 SGHRS and CDR2 YFSETQ. With 4 bases clipped from V and 1 base from J, the junction kept 5 bases outside the gene matches. The CDR3, as DNA: TGCGCCAGCAGCACCCAGGGGGGCAGCAATCAGCCCCAGCATTTT. This translates into CASSTQGGSNQPQHF.

The sample holds one count of this clone. The chain combines TRBV4-3 with TRBJ2-5; the D is unclear. CDR3 length: 15 residues. V dropped 0 bases and J dropped 1 base, with 9 bases sitting between them. From germline, CDR1 is LGHNA and CDR2 YSLEER. CDR3 in DNA: TGCGCCAGCAGCCAAGAACCGACAATCCAAGAGACCCAGTACTTC. This sequence encodes CASSQEPTIQETQYF.

The genes are TRBV20-1 and TRBJ1-1; D possibly corresponds to TRBD1 (5 bases). Trimming took 3 bases from V and 2 from J, leaving 10 bases between them. Germline CDR1 reads DFQATT; CDR2 reads SNEGSKA (reference sequence). The CDR3 consists of 13 residues. CDR3 DNA sequence: TGCAGTGCTAGTTCTAGGGGAAACACTGAAGCTTTCTTT. Protein sequence: CSASSRGNTEAFF.

The rearrangement links TRBV18 to TRBJ1-1; 7 bases match TRBD1. Trimming removed 2 bases from V and 6 bases from J; junction bases left unmatched: 3. CDR1 is KGHSH and CDR2 is LQKENI in the germline V gene. The length of the CDR3 is 13 residues. The CDR3 sequence: CASSPSQGAEAFF. The CDR3 DNA is TGTGCCAGCTCACCAAGTCAGGGGGCTGAAGCTTTCTTT.

The chain has TRBV2 and TRBJ1-3; possibly TRBD1 for D (5 bases). This CDR3 has 16 amino acids. V was trimmed by 2 bases and J by 3 bases, leaving 14 bases between them. Germline loops: CDR1 SNHLY, CDR2 FYNNEI. CDR3 nucleotide sequence: TGTGCCAGCAGTGAATTAGGGGTTGGAAATGGAAACACCATATATTTT. It yields the protein CASSELGVGNGNTIYF.

The chain links TRBV7-3 to TRBJ2-3; no clear D. Per germline, CDR1 SGHTA and CDR2 FQGTGA. V lost 5 bases and J 5 bases, leaving 14 bases between the germline ends. The CDR3 covers 14 residues. CDR3 bases: TGTGCCAGCAGCCCATACCCTAGTGTAGATACGCAGTATTTT. Protein product: CASSPYPSVDTQYF.

This chain connects TRBV5-6 to TRBJ1-1; 9 bases match TRBD1. CDR3 length: 14 residues. Germline CDR1 SGHDT, CDR2 YYEEEE. V dropped 4 bases and J dropped 10; count of bases not matched to a gene: 11. The CDR3: CASSPGTGLYGAFF. Written as DNA, the CDR3 is TGTGCCAGCAGCCCCGGGACAGGGTTGTACGGAGCTTTCTTT.

The gene calls are TRBV25-1 and TRBJ1-2; D is undetermined. The germline V gene encodes CDR1 MGHDK and CDR2 SYGVNS. The CDR3 totals 15 residues. The ends were cut back, 3 bases at V and 2 bases at J, with 13 bases in the middle. CDR3 nucleotides: TGTGCCAGCAGTGAGGCGGGTGGCGTAAACTATGGCTACACCTTC. As protein: CASSEAGGVNYGYTF.

The chain has TRBV5-4 and TRBJ2-3; 10 bases are a match to TRBD1. This CDR3 spans 15 amino acids. The V gene end was trimmed by 3 bases and the J gene end by 3 bases; junction bases not matched to a gene: 4. Germline assignment: CDR1 SGHNT and CDR2 YYREEE (reference sequence). CDR3: CASSSGQGRTDTQYF. In DNA, the CDR3 is TGTGCCAGCAGCTCGGGACAGGGGAGGACAGATACGCAGTATTTT.